Below, one T cell receptor (beta chain) is given with its context. Its specificity is not known. The data are from a study of T cells expressing NK-cell markers. Study-wide context: Obtained from sorted CD3+CD56+NKG2C+, CD3+CD56+NKG2C- and CD3+CD56-NKG2C+ T cells were the TCR beta repertoires.

The CDR3 loop spans 13 amino acids. Germline CDR1 and CDR2: LNHDA and SQIVND (reference sequence). UMIs accompanied the 5'RACE template switching by which TCR beta cDNA was made. From the 5' RACE reads, TCRdb lists one entry per CDR3 protein and no DNA. The sample holds some 460,000 distinct CDR3 sequences. Findings and caveats of the study: Where several donors were concerned, these clonotypes also led the CD3+CD56-NKG2C+ fraction.

This receptor was taken from a woman aged 45-60 years in good health. The sequenced sample consisted of blood T cells: a sorted CD56 or NKG2C T cell subset, CD4+ or CD8+ T cells, or bulk PBMC T cells (not recorded which). V usage is TRBV19 and J usage is TRBJ2-3; checking the TCRdb D call of TRBD2 is not possible without DNA. CDR3 amino acids: CASSYLGVDTQYF.